The sample holds one count of the clone carrying this T cell receptor beta chain. V dropped 4 bases and J dropped 0 bases, with 9 bases sitting between them. The CDR3 sequence is 15 residues long. Per germline, CDR1 SEHNR and CDR2 FQNEAQ (reference sequence). The data were taken from a study of blood T cell repertoires in COVID-19. The protocol was immunoSEQ multiplex PCR, while the TCRdb copy is restricted to in-frame clones and leaves out a portion. This sample has 250,000 to 300,000 clones; 88% occur once, and the top ten carry about 1%. The receptor comes from a woman between 25 and 40 years old who had recovered from COVID-19. The specimen sequenced was PBMCs or T cells enriched from blood (not recorded which). V gene TRBV7-9 combines with J gene TRBJ1-4; D uncertain. This CDR3 is CASSSSGATNEKLFF. In DNA form, the CDR3 reads TGTGCCAGCAGCTCCTCGGGAGCAACTAATGAAAAACTGTTTTTT.